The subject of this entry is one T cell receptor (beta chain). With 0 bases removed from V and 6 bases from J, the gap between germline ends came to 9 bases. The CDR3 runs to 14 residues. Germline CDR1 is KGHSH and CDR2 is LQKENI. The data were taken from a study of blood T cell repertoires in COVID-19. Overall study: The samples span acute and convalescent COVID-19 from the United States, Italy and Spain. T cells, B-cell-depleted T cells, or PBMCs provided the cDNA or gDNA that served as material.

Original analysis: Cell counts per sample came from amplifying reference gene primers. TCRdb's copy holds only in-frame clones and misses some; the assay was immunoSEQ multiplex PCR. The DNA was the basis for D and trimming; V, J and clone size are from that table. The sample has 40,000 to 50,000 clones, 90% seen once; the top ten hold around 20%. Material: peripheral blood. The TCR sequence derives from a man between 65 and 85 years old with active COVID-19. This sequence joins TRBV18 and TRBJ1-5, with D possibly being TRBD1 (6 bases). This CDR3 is CASSPPGASQPQHF. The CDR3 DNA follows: TGTGCCAGCTCACCACCGGGGGCAAGTCAGCCCCAGCATTTT.